Given below is one T cell receptor (beta chain) in context. This clonotype was picked up many times. The target of this receptor is not known. No qualities accompany the bases; no much larger clone lies one base away. This sample is drawn from a study of T-cell reconstitution after alpha-beta-depleted transplantation in children (dated by TCRdb to the mid-2010s). About the investigation overall: Using TCR repertoire profiling, the study followed T-cell immune reconstitution in a quantitative way in children after TCRalphabeta/CD19-depleted allogeneic hematopoietic cell transplantation.

To prepare the library, PCR was applied. The run used an Illumina HiSeq 2500. Molecular barcoding was employed in the preparation of TCR libraries, with unique molecular identifiers being used to normalize TCRbeta repertoire quantification. TCRdb cleaned the public reads at Q25 with fastp, built clones with MiXCR and kept in-frame beta chains. Entries that share a CDR3 protein sequence are merged under the most common genes and DNA. In this sample the table shows 150,000 to 200,000 distinct CDR3 sequences, 6% to 7% of which occur a single time. Around 3% of the sample goes to the ten largest clones. The receptor's source is a human donor who donated a stem cell graft to a child with Wiskott-Aldrich syndrome. The sample in question was PBMCs from the stem cell graft donor, obtained from the stem cell graft.

The bases are TGCGCCAGCAGTAAGCTAGCGGGATCCTACAATGAGCAGTTCTTC. Translated, it gives CASSKLAGSYNEQFF. The sequence joins TRBV5-1 to TRBJ2-1; 9 central nucleotides agree with TRBD2. In the germline V gene, CDR1 corresponds to SGHRS and CDR2 to YFSETQ. Here V drops 5 bases and J drops 1 base, and the junction holds 4 bases not matched to any gene. CDR3 length: 15 amino acids, cysteine to phenylalanine. Kept here is only the CDR3 DNA, which spans 45 bases and is read in frame from base 1.